The T cell receptor (beta chain) under discussion was sequenced for a study of blood T cell repertoires in COVID-19. Study-wide background: COVID-19 samples from acute and convalescent phases originated in the United States, Italy and Spain. Sources were T cells, B-cell-depleted T cells, or PBMCs; the material itself was cDNA or gDNA.

Original analysis: Amplification with reference gene primers provided the estimates of nucleated cell counts. The repertoire was sequenced with immunoSEQ multiplex PCR; TCRdb's copy has only in-frame clones and lacks some. V, J and clone size reflect that table, while D and trimming were determined from the DNA. The profile shows some 700,000 clones, approximately 90% of them singletons. The V gene lost 1 base and the J gene lost 7 bases, with 8 bases spanning the gap. The CDR3 totals 12 residues. The TCR was taken from a woman aged 18-35 years with acute or convalescent COVID-19. The genes are TRBV12-3 or TRBV12-4 and TRBJ2-7; the D gene is possibly TRBD2 (5 bases). The material sequenced was peripheral blood. The CDR3 bases are TGTGCCAGCAGTTTAGTTCCGGGAGAGCAGTACTTC. It is translated as CASSLVPGEQYF.